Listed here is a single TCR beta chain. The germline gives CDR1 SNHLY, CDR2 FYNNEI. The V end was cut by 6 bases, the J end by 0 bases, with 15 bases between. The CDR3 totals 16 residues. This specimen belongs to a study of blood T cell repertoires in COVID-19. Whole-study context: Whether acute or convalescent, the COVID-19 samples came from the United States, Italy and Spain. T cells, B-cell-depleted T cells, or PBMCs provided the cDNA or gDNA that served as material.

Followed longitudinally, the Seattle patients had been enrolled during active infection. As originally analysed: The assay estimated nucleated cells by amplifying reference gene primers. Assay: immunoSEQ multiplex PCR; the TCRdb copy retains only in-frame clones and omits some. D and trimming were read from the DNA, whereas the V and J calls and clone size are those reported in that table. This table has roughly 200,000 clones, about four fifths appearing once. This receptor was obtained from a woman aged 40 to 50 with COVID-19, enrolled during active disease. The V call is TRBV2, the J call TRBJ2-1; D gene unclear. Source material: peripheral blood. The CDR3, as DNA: TGTGCCAGCAGAGATTTGGCGGAGAGCTCCTACAATGAGCAGTTCTTC. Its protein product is CASRDLAESSYNEQFF.